Described below is a single TCR beta chain sequence and its context. These data come from a study of molecular identifiers for immune sequencing clone quantification. Trimming pared 2 bases from V and 0 bases from J, leaving 14 bases between. The CDR3 extends over 17 amino acids. Per germline, CDR1 SGDLS and CDR2 YYNGEE. TCRdb independently ran MiXCR on the PCR reads; one entry per CDR3 protein. The data contain 70,000 to 95,000 distinct CDR3 sequences, around a fifth of them singletons. The chain uses TRBV9 and TRBJ2-2, with a possible D match to TRBD2 (5 bases). This clonotype originated in a human donor in good health. Some libraries in this study had Jurkat cell RNA spiked in. The sequenced material came from naive CD8+ T cells from blood, with Jurkat cell RNA spiked in. Regarding subset: FACS-sorted CD8+CD4-CCR7+CD45RA+ naive T cells. The CDR3 reads CASSVPPGAANTGELFF. CDR3 DNA sequence: TGTGCCAGCAGCGTTCCCCCAGGAGCGGCGAACACCGGGGAGCTGTTTTTT. The complete variable domain, with remaining parts taken from reference TRBV9 and TRBJ2-2, reads DSGVTQTPKHLITATGQRVTLRCSPRSGDLSVYWYQQSLDQGLQFLIQYYNGEERAKGNILERFSAQQFPDLHSELNLSSLELGDSALYFCASSVPPGAANTGELFFGEGSRLTVL.